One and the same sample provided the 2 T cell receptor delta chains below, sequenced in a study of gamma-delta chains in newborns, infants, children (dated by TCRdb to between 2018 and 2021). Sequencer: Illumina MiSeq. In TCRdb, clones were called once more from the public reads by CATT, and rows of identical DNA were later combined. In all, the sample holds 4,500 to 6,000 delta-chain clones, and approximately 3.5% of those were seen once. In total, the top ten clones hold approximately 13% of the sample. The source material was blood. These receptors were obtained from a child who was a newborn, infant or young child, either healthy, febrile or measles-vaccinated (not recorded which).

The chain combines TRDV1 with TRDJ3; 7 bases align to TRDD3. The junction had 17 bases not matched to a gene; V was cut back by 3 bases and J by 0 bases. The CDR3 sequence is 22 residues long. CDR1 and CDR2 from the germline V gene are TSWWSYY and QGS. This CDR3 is CALGEILTGDSLSSWDTRQMFF. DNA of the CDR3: TGTGCTCTTGGGGAGATTCTAACGGGGGATTCTCTTAGCTCCTGGGACACCCGACAGATGTTTTTC.

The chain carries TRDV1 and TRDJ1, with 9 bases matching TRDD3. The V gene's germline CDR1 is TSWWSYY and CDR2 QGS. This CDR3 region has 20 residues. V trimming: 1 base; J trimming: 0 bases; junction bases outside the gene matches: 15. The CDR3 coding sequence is TGTGCTCTTGGGGAACCAATTCCCCTACTGGGGGACTTGTACACCGATAAACTCATCTTT. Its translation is CALGEPIPLLGDLYTDKLIF.